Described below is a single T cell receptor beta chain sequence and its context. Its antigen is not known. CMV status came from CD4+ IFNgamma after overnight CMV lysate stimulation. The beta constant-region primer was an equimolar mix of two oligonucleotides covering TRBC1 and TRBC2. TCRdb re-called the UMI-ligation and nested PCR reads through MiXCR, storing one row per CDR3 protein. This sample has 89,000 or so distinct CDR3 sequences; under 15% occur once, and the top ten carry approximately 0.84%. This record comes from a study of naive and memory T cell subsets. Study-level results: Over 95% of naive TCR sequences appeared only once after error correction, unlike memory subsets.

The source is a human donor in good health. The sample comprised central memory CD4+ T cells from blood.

CDR3 nucleotide sequence: TGTGCCAGCAGCCGCGGGCCCCCAGATACGCAGTATTTT. Translation: CASSRGPPDTQYF. V is TRBV7-2 and J is TRBJ2-3; D might be TRBD2 (5 bases). V was cut by 5 bases and J by 4 bases, with 10 bases left in between. The CDR3 totals 13 residues. CDR1 is SGHTA, CDR2 FQGNSA, per germline.